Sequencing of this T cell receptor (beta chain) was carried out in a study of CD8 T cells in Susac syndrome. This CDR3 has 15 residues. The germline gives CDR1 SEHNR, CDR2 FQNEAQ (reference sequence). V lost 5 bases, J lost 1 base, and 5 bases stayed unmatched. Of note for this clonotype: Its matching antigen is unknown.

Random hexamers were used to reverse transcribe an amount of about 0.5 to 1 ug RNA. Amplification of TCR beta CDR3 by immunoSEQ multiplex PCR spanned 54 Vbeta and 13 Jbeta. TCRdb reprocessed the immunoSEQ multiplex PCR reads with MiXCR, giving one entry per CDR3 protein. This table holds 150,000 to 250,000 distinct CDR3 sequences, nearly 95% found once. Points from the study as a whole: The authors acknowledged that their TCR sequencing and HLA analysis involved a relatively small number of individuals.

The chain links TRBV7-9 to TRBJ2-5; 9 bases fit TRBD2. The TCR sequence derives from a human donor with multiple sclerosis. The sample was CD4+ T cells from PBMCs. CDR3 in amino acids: CASSKTSGLQETQYF. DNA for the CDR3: TGTGCCAGCAGCAAAACTAGCGGGCTCCAAGAGACCCAGTACTTC.